The text below deals with one TCR beta chain. The data were obtained in a study of identical twins. This CDR3 has 14 residues. Germline V gene sequence: CDR1 MNHEY, CDR2 SVGEGT. V lost 8 bases, J lost 8 bases, and 19 bases lay in between. A single record per CDR3 protein comes from TCRdb applying MiXCR to the 5' RACE reads. The repertoire holds hundreds of thousands of distinct CDR3 sequences, with 21% as singletons. These data were also reused for a study on T cells expressing NK-cell markers.

The clonotype originates from a woman in her late teens or twenties in good health. The rearrangement links TRBV6-2 or TRBV6-3 to TRBJ2-1, with D perhaps TRBD1 or TRBD2 (6 bases each). Material for sequencing was PBMCs. CDR3 bases: TGTGCCAGCTGGGGGGCTTGGGACGGTTATGAGCAGTTCTTC. As protein: CASWGAWDGYEQFF.